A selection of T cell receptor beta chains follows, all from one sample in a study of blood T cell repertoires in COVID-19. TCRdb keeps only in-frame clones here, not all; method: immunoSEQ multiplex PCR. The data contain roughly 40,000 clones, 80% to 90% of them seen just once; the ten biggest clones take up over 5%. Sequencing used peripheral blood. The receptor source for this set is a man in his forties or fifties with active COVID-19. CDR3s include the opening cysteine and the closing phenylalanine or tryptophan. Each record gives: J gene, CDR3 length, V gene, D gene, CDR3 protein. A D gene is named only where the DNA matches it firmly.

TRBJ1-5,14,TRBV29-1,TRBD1,CSVSGTGKNQPQHF
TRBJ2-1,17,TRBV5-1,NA,CASSFVPEAGSYNEQFF
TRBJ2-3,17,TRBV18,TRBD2,CASSFILAGHPTDTQYF
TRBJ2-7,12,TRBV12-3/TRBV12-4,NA,CASSFPGVEQYF
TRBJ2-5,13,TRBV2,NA,CAGGYRIQETQYF
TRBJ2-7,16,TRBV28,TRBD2,CASTSPGVAGGVEQYF
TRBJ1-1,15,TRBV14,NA,CASSLPGVRNTEAFF
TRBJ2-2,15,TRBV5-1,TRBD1,CASSMTGAGTGELFF
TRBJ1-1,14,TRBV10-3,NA,CAISAELENTEAFF
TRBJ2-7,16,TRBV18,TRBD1,CASSPLGETGVDEQYF
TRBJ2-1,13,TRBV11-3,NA,CASSPSTRGEQFF
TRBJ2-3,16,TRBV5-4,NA,CASSLKGHLVPDTQYF
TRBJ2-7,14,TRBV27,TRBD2,CASSLGLGSYEQYF
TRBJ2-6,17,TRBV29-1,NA,CSVVEAGNSAGANVLTF
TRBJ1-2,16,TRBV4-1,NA,CASSQDPSGSSYGYTF
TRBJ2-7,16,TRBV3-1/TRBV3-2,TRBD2,CASSPYRLAGFYEQYF
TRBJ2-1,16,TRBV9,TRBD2,CASSATGTSGYNEQFF
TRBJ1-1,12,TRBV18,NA,CASSQPAGPGFF
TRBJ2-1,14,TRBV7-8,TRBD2,CASSLSSGRGEQFF
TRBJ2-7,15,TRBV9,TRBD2,CASSVNSGTGYEQYF
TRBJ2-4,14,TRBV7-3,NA,CASSLDRSKNIQYF
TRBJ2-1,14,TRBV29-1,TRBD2,CSAVGLAGHNEQFF
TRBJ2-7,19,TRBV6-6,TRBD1,CASSPDPLLPRDSSDEQYF
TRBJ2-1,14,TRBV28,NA,CASSLTGLSNEQFF
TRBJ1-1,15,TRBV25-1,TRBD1,CASSDSQGQVTEAFF
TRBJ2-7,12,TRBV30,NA,CAWSGQHYEQYF
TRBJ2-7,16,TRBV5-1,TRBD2,CASSLGLAGEDYEQYF
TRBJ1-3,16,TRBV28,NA,CASSPRRGASGNTIYF
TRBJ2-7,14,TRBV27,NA,CASSLLGSINEQYF
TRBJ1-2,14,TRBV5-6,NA,CASSWALGGYGYTF
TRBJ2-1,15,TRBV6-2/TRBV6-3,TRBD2,CASSYYLAGYNEQFF
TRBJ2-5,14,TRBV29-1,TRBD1,CSVEVAGGGETQYF
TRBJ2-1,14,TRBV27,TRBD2,CASSISGSYNEQFF
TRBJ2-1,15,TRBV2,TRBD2,CASSAGREGLGVQFF
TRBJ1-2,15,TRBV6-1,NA,CASSEATVSNYGYTF
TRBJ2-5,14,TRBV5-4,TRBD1,CASSRDRGQETQYF
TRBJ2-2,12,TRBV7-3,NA,CASSPATGELFF
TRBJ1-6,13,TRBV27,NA,CASSVNYNSPLHF
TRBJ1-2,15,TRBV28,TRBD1,CASSLHRGYGYGYTF
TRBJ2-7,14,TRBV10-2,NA,CASRAGLASYEQYF
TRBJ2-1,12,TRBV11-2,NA,CASSLQGGEQFF
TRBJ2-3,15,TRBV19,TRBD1,CASKEGQGSTDTQYF
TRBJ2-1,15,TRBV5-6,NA,CASSLGASISNEQFF
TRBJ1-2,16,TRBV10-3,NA,CAISGSSYRVGDGYTF
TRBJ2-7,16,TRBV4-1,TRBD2,CASGPLTTSRRGEQYF
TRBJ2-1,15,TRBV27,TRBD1,CASSLTGGFYNEQFF
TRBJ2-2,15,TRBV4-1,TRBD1,CASRRQGLHTGELFF
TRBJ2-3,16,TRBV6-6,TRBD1,CASSSQGPGGADTQYF
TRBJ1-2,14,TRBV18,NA,CASSPRQTLWGYTF
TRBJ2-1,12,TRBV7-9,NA,CASSQRGGEQFF
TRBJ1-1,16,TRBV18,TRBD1,CASSPEVGGQGFGAFF
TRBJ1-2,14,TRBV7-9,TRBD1,CASSLGQGTYGYTF